This T cell receptor beta chain stems from a study of CD8 T cells in Susac syndrome. Germline loops: CDR1 SGDLS, CDR2 YYNGEE. The CDR3 runs to 15 residues. V lost 4 bases, J lost 1 base, and 13 bases lay in between. From blood CD8+ and CD4+ T cells, the TCR beta chain was sequenced. The controls, all healthy donors, were matched for age and sex. While CD8+ and CD4+ T cells were isolated negatively, TEMRA cells were enriched by FACS. The RNA input was 0.5 to 1 ug, and it was reverse transcribed with random hexamers. The authors amplified TCR beta CDR3 across 54 Vbeta and 13 Jbeta using immunoSEQ multiplex PCR. TCRdb redid the calling of the immunoSEQ multiplex PCR reads with MiXCR, one entry per CDR3 protein. The sample consists of about 90,000 distinct CDR3 sequences, 90% to 95% of them appearing once.

The sequenced material came from CD8+ T cells from PBMCs. This chain connects TRBV9 to TRBJ2-3, with a tentative D call TRBD1 (6 bases). The sequence derives from a human donor in good health. The CDR3 coding sequence is TGTGCCAGCAGCTCTCCGGACAGCGGCACAGATACGCAGTATTTT. This gives the protein CASSSPDSGTDTQYF.